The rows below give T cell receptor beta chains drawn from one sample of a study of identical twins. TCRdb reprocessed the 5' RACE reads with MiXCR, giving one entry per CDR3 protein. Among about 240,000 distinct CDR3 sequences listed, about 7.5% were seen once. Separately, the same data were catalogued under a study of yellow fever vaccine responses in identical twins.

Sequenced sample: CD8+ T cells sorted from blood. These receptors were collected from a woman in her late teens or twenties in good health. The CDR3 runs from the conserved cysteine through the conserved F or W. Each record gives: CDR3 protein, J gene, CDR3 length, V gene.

CDR3 protein: CASSLGASYEQFF; J gene: TRBJ2-1; CDR3 length: 13; V gene: TRBV11-2
CDR3 protein: CASGGTSYSYNEQFF; J gene: TRBJ2-1; CDR3 length: 15; V gene: TRBV12-5
CDR3 protein: CASSQSATNEKLFF; J gene: TRBJ1-4; CDR3 length: 14; V gene: TRBV4-1
CDR3 protein: CASSPGPLRGNEQFF; J gene: TRBJ2-1; CDR3 length: 15; V gene: TRBV5-5
CDR3 protein: CASSPGVGGLADTQYF; J gene: TRBJ2-3; CDR3 length: 16; V gene: TRBV7-8
CDR3 protein: CSARAAQGELSSYNEQFF; J gene: TRBJ2-1; CDR3 length: 18; V gene: TRBV20-1
CDR3 protein: CASTRGDYGYTF; J gene: TRBJ1-2; CDR3 length: 12; V gene: TRBV28
CDR3 protein: CASSPALEQYF; J gene: TRBJ2-7; CDR3 length: 11; V gene: TRBV7-9
CDR3 protein: CASTVSMGIQYF; J gene: TRBJ2-4; CDR3 length: 12; V gene: TRBV12-3/TRBV12-4
CDR3 protein: CASSHTSGGYNEQFF; J gene: TRBJ2-1; CDR3 length: 15; V gene: TRBV10-1
CDR3 protein: CASSPRSQGRTGNEQFF; J gene: TRBJ2-1; CDR3 length: 17; V gene: TRBV7-9
CDR3 protein: CATSDFSDSHGYTF; J gene: TRBJ1-2; CDR3 length: 14; V gene: TRBV24-1
CDR3 protein: CSARTQGTNEKLFF; J gene: TRBJ1-4; CDR3 length: 14; V gene: TRBV20-1
CDR3 protein: CASSQIYTGELFF; J gene: TRBJ2-2; CDR3 length: 13; V gene: TRBV6-1
CDR3 protein: CSASQGIRGRETQYF; J gene: TRBJ2-5; CDR3 length: 15; V gene: TRBV20-1